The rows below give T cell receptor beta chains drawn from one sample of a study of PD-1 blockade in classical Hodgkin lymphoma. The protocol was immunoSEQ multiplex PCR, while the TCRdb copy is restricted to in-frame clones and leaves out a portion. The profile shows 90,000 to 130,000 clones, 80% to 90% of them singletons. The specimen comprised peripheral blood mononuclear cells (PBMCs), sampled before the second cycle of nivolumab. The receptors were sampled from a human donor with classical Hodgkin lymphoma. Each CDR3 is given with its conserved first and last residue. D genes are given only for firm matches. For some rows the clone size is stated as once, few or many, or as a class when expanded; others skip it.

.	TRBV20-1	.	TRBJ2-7	CSARAPLEQYF	TGCAGTGCTAGAGCCCCACTAGAGCAGTACTTC
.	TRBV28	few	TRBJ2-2	CASSLEGKRELFF	TGTGCCAGCAGTTTGGAGGGAAAGAGGGAGCTGTTTTTT
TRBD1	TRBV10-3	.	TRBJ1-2	CAIRPDRDDYGYTF	TGTGCCATCAGGCCGGACAGGGACGACTATGGCTACACCTTC
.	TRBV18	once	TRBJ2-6	CASSTTLSGANVLTF	TGTGCCAGCTCAACGACTCTCTCTGGGGCCAACGTCCTGACTTTC
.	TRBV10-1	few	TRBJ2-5	CASSEGHGGLKTQYF	TGCGCCAGCAGTGAAGGCCACGGGGGCTTAAAGACCCAGTACTTC
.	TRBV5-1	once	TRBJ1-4	CASSLGRSLANEKLFF	TGCGCCAGCAGCCTGGGACGGAGCTTGGCTAATGAAAAACTGTTTTTT
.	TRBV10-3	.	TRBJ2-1	CAISSRGANEQFF	TGTGCCATCAGTTCCCGGGGGGCCAATGAGCAGTTCTTC
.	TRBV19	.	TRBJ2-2	CASSIDTGELFF	TGTGCCAGTAGTATAGACACCGGGGAGCTGTTTTTT
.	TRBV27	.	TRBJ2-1	CASSLSGQVRSYNEQFF	TGTGCCAGCAGTTTATCGGGGCAAGTCCGCTCCTACAATGAGCAGTTCTTC
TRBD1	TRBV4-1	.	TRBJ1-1	CASSQVAGTAGNTEAFF	TGCGCCAGCAGCCAAGTGGCAGGGACAGCCGGGAACACTGAAGCTTTCTTT
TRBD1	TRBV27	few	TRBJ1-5	CASAPRDRGNQPQHF	TGTGCCAGCGCACCTCGGGACAGGGGCAATCAGCCCCAGCATTTT
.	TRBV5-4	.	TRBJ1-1	CASSVGSGSAFF	TGTGCCAGCAGCGTTGGGTCCGGATCAGCTTTCTTT
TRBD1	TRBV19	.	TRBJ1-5	CASSNLDLFDRGNQPQHF	TGTGCCAGTAGCAACCTAGATCTCTTCGACAGGGGCAATCAGCCCCAGCATTTT
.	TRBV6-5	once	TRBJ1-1	CASTDTAGANTEAFF	TGTGCCAGCACCGACACGGCAGGGGCGAACACTGAAGCTTTCTTT
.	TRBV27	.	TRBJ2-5	CASSLSSGSSQETQYF	TGTGCCAGCAGTTTAAGTAGTGGCAGCTCCCAAGAGACCCAGTACTTC
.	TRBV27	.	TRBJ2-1	CASSSVPSYEQFF	TGTGCCAGCAGTAGCGTTCCGTCATATGAGCAGTTCTTC